The TCR beta chain under discussion was sequenced for a study of T-cell reconstitution after alpha-beta-depleted transplantation in children. This sample's TCRbeta library carried unique molecular identifier barcodes. TCRdb re-called the PCR reads through MiXCR, storing one row per CDR3 protein. Of about 500,000 distinct CDR3 sequences in the sample, about an eighth were seen once. This CDR3 is 17 amino acids long. Trimming took 2 bases from V and 2 from J, leaving 19 bases between them. Germline V gene lookup returns CDR1 DFQATT and CDR2 SNEGSKA (reference sequence). Sequencing used PBMCs, mostly from graft donor cells, obtained 180 days after TCRalphabeta/CD19-depleted stem cell transplant. This sequence originates from a female patient younger than 10 who had a stem cell transplant for aplastic anemia, so the T cells may come from the graft donor. This chain uses TRBV20-1 with TRBJ1-5; D is perhaps TRBD1 (6 bases). The CDR3 spells CSARSPGAGFGNQPQHF. For the CDR3, the DNA is TGCAGTGCTAGATCTCCAGGGGCAGGGTTTGGCAATCAGCCCCAGCATTTT.